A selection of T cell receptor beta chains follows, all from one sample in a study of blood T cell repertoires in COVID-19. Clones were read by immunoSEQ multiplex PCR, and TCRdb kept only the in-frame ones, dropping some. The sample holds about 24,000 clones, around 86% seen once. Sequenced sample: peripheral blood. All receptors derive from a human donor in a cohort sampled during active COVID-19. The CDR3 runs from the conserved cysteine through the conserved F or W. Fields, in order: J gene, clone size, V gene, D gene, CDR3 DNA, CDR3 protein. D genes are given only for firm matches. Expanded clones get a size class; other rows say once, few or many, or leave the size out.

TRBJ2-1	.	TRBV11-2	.	TGTGCCAGCAGCTTAGTCTCGGGGTCCTACAATGAGCAGTTCTTC	CASSLVSGSYNEQFF
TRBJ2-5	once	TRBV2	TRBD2	TGTGCCAGCAGTGGGACTAGCGGGAGGCAAGAGACCCAGTACTTC	CASSGTSGRQETQYF
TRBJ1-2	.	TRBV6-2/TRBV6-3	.	TGTGCCAGCAGTTCGCGGGAGAACTATGGCTACACCTTC	CASSSRENYGYTF
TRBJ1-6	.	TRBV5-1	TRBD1	TGCGCCAGCAGCCTGGGACAGGGGGCTGGTAATTCACCCCTCCACTTT	CASSLGQGAGNSPLHF
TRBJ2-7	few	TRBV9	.	TGTGCCAGCAGCGTAACCGCAGGGAATCGCGAGCAGTACTTC	CASSVTAGNREQYF
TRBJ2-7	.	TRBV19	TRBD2	TGTGCCAGTAGTATAGATATGGCTAGCGGCATCTACGAGCAGTACTTC	CASSIDMASGIYEQYF
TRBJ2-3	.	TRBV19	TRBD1	TGTGCCAGTAGTAGAATAACAGGGGGCCCCGGCACAGATACGCAGTATTTT	CASSRITGGPGTDTQYF
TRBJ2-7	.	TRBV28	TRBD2	TGTGCCAGCAGTCCTTCTACCCCGGGGACTAGAATATACGAGCAGTACTTC	CASSPSTPGTRIYEQYF
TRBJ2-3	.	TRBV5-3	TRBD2	TGTGCCAGAAGCTTGGACACTAGCGGGGCTACAGATACGCAGTATTTT	CARSLDTSGATDTQYF
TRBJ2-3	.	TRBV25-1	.	TGTGCTCCAGGGGCCCTAACAGATACGCAGTATTTT	CAPGALTDTQYF
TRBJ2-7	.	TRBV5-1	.	TGCGCCAGCAGCCGATCGGAGACAGTCGGCTACGAGCAGTACTTC	CASSRSETVGYEQYF
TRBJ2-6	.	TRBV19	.	TGTGCCAGCATAGCCCGATCTGGGGCCAACGTCCTGACTTTC	CASIARSGANVLTF
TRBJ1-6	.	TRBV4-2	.	TGTGCCAGCAGCCCCCGGGTGGGAGGCGGTTCACCCCTCCACTTT	CASSPRVGGGSPLHF
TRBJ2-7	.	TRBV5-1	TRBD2	TGCGCCAGCAGCCCGACGACTAGCGGGAGTGTCTACGAGCAGTACTTC	CASSPTTSGSVYEQYF
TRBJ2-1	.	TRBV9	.	TGTGCCAGCAGCGTAGAAGGGACTGACTACAATGAGCAGTTCTTC	CASSVEGTDYNEQFF
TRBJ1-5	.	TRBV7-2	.	TGTGCCAGCAGCCCAACGGGACACAGTAGCAATCAGCCCCAGCATTTT	CASSPTGHSSNQPQHF
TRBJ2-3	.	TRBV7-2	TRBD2	TGTGCCAGCAGCTTAATTTGGCGGGGGGCGCCCGAACCCACAGATACGCAGTATTTT	CASSLIWRGAPEPTDTQYF
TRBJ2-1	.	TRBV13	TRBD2	TGTGCCAGCAGCCCATACTCCGGACTAGCCTACAATGAGCAGTTCTTC	CASSPYSGLAYNEQFF
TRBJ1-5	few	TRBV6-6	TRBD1	TGTGCCAGCAGTTGGGACAGGGGGCAGGGTCAGCCCCAGCATTTT	CASSWDRGQGQPQHF
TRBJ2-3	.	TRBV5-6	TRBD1	TGTGCCAGCAGCCCGGACAGGGGCCGAGATACGCAGTATTTT	CASSPDRGRDTQYF
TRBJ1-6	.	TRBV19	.	TGTGCCAGTAGTATAGGTGGGGGACAATATTCACCCCTCCACTTT	CASSIGGGQYSPLHF
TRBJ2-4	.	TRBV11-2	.	TGTGCCAGCAGCAAGTACGACAGGAGTCAAAACATTCAGTACTTC	CASSKYDRSQNIQYF
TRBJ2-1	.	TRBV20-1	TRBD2	TGCAGTGCTAGTCAGACTAGCGGGAGCCAGCAGTTCTTC	CSASQTSGSQQFF
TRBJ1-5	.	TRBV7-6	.	TGTGCCAGCAGCCCGGACAGCGGGGTAGGACCCCAGCATTTT	CASSPDSGVGPQHF
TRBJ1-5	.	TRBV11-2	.	TGTGCCAGCAGCCTTATCGCAGGGGAAGATCAGCCCCAGCATTTT	CASSLIAGEDQPQHF
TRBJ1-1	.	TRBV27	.	TGTGCCAGCAGTTTCCTCCAGGCCAGGGGAGAAGCTTTCTTT	CASSFLQARGEAFF
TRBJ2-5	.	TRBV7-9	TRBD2	TGTGCCAGCAGCTTAGGGACTAGCCTTGGCCAAGAGACCCAGTACTTC	CASSLGTSLGQETQYF
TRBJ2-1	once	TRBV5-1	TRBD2	TGCGCCAGCAGCTCCCGCCCTAGCGGGACTGGATATGAGCAGTTCTTC	CASSSRPSGTGYEQFF